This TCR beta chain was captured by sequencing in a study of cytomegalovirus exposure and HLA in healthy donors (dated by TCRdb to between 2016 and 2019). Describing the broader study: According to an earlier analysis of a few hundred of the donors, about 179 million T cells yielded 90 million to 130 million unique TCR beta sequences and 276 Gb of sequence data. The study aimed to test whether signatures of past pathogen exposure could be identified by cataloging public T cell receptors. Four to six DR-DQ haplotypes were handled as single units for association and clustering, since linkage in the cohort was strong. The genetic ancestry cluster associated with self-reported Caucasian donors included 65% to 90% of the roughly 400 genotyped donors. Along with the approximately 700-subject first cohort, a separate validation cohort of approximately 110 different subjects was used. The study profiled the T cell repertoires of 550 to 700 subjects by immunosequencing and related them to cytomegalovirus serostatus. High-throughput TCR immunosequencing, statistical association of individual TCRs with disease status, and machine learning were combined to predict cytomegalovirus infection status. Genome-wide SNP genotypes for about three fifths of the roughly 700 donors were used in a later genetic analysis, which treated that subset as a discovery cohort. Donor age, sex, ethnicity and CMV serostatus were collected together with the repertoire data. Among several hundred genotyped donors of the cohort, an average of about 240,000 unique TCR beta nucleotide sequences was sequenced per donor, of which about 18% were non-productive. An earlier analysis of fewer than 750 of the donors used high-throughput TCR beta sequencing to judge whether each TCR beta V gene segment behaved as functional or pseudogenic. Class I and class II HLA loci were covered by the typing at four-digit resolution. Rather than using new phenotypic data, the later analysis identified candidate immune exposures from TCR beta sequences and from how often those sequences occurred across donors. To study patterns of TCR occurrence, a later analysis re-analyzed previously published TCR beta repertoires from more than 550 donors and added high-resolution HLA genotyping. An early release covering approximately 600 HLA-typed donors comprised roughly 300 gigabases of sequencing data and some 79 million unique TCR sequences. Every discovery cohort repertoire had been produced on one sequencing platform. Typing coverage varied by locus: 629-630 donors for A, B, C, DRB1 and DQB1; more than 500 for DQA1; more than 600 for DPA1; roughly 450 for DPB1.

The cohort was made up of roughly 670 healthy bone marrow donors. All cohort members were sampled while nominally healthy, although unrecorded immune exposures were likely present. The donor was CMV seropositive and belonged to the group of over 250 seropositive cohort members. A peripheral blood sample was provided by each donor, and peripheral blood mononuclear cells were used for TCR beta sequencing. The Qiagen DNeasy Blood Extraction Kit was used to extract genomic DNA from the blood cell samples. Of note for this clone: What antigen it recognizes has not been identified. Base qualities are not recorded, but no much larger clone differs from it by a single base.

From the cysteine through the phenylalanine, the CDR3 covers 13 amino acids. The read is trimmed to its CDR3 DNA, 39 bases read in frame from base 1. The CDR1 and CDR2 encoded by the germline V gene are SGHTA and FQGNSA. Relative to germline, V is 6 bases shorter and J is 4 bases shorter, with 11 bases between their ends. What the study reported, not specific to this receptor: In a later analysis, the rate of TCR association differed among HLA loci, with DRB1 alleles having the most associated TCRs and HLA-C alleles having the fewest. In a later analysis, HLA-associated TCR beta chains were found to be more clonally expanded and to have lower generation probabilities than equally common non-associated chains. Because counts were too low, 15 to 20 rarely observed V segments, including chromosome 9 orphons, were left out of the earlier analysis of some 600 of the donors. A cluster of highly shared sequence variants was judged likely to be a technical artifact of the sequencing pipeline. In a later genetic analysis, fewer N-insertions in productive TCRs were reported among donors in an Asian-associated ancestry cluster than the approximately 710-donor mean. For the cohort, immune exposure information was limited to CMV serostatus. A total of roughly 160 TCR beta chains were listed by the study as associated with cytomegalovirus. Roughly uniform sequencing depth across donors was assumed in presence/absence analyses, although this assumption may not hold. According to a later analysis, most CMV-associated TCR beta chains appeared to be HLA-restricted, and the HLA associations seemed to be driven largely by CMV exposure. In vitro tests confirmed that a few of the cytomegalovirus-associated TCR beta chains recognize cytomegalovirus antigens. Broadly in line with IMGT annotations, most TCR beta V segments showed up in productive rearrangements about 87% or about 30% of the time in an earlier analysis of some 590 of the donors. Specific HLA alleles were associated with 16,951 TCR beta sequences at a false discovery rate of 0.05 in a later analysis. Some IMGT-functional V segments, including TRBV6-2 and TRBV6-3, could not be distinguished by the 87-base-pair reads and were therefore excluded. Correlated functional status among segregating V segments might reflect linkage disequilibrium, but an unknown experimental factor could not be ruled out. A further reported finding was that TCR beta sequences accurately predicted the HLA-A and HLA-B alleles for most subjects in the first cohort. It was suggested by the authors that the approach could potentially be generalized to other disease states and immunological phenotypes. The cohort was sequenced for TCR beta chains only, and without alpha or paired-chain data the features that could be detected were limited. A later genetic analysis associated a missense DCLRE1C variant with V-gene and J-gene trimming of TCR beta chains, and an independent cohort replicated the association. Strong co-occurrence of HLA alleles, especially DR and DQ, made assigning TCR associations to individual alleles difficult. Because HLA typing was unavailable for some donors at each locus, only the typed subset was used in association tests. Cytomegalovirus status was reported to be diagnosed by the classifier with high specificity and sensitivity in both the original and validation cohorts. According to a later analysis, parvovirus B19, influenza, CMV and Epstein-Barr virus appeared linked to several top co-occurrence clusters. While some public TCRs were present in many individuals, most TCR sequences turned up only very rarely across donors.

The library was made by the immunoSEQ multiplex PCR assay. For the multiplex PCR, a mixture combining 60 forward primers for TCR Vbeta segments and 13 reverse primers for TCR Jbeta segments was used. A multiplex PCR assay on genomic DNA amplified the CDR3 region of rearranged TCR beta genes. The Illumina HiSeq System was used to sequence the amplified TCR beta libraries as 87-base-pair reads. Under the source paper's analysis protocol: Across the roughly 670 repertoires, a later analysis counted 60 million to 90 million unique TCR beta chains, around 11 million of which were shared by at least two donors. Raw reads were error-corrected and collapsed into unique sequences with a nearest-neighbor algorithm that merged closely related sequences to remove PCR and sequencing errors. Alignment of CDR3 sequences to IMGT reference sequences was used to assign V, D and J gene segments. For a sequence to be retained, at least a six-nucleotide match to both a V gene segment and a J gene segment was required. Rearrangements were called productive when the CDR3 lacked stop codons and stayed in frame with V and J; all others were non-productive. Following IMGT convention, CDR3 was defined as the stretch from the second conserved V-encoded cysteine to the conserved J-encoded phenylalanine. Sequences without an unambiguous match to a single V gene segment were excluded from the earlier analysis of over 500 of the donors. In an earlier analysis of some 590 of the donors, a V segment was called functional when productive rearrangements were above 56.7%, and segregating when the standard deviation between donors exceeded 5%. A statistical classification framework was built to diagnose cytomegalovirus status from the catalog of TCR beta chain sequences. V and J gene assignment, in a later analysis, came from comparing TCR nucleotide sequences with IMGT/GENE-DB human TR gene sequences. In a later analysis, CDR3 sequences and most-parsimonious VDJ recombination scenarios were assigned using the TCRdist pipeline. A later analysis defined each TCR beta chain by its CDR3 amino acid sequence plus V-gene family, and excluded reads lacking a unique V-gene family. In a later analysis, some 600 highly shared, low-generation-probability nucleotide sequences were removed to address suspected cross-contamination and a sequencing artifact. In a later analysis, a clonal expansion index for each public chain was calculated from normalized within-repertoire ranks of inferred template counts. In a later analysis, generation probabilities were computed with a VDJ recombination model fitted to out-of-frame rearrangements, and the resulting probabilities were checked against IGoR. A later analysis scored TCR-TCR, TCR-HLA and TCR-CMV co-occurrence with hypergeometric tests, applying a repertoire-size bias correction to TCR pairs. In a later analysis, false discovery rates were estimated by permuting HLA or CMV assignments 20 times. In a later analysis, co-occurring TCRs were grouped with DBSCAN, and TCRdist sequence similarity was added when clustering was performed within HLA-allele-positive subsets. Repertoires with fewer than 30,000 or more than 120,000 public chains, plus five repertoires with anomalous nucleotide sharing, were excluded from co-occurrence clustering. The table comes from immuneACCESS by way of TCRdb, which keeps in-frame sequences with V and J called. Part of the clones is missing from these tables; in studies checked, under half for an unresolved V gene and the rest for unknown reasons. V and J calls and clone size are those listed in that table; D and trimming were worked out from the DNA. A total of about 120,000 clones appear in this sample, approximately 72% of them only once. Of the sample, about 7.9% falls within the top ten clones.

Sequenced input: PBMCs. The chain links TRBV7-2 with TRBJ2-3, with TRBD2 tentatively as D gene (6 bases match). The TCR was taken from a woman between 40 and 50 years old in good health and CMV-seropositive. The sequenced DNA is TGTGCCAGCAGGACTAGTGGGGCAGATACGCAGTATTTT. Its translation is CASRTSGADTQYF.